These 6 T cell receptor beta chains were sequenced from one sample in a study of regulatory T cells in long-lasting Graves disease. This sample's time point: newly diagnosed GD, antithyroid drugs for less than 3 months. Extracted PBMC RNA gave rise to the TCR library. Both iRepertoire HTBI primers and Arm-PCR of CDR3 regions were used to build the TCR beta libraries. TCRdb re-called the multiplex PCR reads with MiXCR, one entry per CDR3 protein. The sample records fewer than 550,000 distinct CDR3 sequences, 15% to 20% being singletons. This sample was also put to use in a study of T cells in Graves' hyperthyroidism and ophthalmopathy.

The input for sequencing was peripheral blood mononuclear cells (PBMCs), taken at new diagnosis, from a patient treated with antithyroid drugs. The receptors stem from a woman between 40 and 65 years old with Graves disease.

The V call is TRBV5-5, the J call TRBJ2-2; D not certain. CDR1 SGHKS and CDR2 YYEKEE come from the germline V gene (reference sequence). This CDR3 is 15 amino acids long. Trimming stripped 0 bases from V and 3 bases from J, with 9 bases between. The CDR3 DNA reads TGTGCCAGCAGCTTGGGGTGGGGATACACCGGGGAGCTGTTTTTT. Translating gives CASSLGWGYTGELFF.

This clonotype was counted at least ten times. The chain links TRBV3-1 to TRBJ2-1, with 10 bases matching TRBD1. Per the germline V gene, CDR1 is LGHDT and CDR2 is YNNKEL (reference sequence). The trim removed 1 base at V and 5 bases at J, leaving 2 bases unmatched. The CDR3 loop spans 15 amino acids. CDR3 bases: TGTGCCAGCAGCCAAGGACAGGGGGCGGACAATGAGCAGTTCTTC. It specifies CASSQGQGADNEQFF.

The chain recombines TRBV2 with TRBJ1-4; no firm D call. Trimming removed 5 bases at V and 5 bases at J, with 12 bases between. This CDR3 region has 14 residues. Germline V gene lookup returns CDR1 SNHLY and CDR2 FYNNEI. CDR3 bases: TGTGCCAGCAGTTCAACCGTTGGGAATGAAAAACTGTTTTTT. Its translation: CASSSTVGNEKLFF. Looking up the rest from reference TRBV2 and TRBJ1-4 gives the full variable domain: EPEVTQTPSHQVTQMGQEVILRCVPISNHLYFYWYRQILGQKVEFLVSFYNNEISEKSEIFDDQFSVERPDGSNFTLKIRSTKLEDSAMYFCASSSTVGNEKLFFGSGTQLSVL.

This clonotype has at least ten counts. V usage is TRBV2 and J usage is TRBJ1-1, with a tentative D call TRBD1 (5 bases). Germline-derived CDR1 and CDR2 are SNHLY and FYNNEI. This CDR3 has 13 residues. V was pared by 2 bases and J by 10 bases, with 14 bases between. As DNA, the CDR3 is TGTGCCAGCAGTGAACGTGAGGAGGGGTTAGCTTTCTTT. Its translation is CASSEREEGLAFF.

V is TRBV5-5 and J is TRBJ2-6; D gene unclear. V was trimmed by 0 bases and J by 4 bases, leaving 11 bases between them. This CDR3 region has 16 residues. Germline CDR1 and CDR2: SGHKS and YYEKEE (reference sequence). CDR3 loop: CASSLGVPLGANVLTF. For the CDR3, the DNA is TGTGCCAGCAGCTTGGGGGTACCTCTGGGGGCCAACGTCCTGACTTTC.

This sequence joins TRBV30 and TRBJ1-3, with TRBD1 matching 9 bases. CDR3 length equals 14 residues. After removal of 5 bases from V and 8 bases from J, the junction contained 10 bases not matched to a gene. CDR1 and CDR2 from the germline V gene are GTSNPN and SVGIG (reference sequence). CDR3 in DNA: TGTGCCTGGGATCTCGGGACAGGGCCTCACACCATATATTTT. Translated, it gives CAWDLGTGPHTIYF.